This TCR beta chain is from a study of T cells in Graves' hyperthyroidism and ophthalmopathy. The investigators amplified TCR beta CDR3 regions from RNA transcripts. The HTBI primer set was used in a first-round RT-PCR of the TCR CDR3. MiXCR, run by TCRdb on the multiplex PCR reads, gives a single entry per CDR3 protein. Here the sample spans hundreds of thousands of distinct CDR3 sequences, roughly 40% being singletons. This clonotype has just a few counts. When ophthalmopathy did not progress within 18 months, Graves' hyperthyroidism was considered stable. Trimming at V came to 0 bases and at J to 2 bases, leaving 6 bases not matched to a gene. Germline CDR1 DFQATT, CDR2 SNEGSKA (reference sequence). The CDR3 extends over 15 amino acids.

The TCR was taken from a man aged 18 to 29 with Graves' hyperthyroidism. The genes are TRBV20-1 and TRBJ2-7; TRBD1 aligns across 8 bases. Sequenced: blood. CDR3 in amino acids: CSARELRGPAYEQYF. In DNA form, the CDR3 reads TGCAGTGCTAGAGAACTCAGGGGGCCTGCCTACGAGCAGTACTTC.